This T cell receptor beta chain comes out of a study of response to subunit inactivated influenza vaccine. MiXCR, applied by TCRdb to the RT-PCR reads, yields one record per CDR3 protein. The sample lists roughly 520,000 distinct CDR3 sequences; 25% were seen once. This clonotype was counted only a few times. As yet, its antigen is unknown. CDR1 and CDR2 (germline): MNHNS, SASEGT. Trimming removed 7 bases from V and 4 bases from J; junction bases left unmatched: 8. The CDR3 consists of 16 residues. Study conclusions and caveats: Seasonal influenza vaccination, on each occasion, was suggested by the authors to recruit few new T cells.

The J gene is TRBJ2-1, the V gene TRBV6-1, with 12 bases matching TRBD2. This specimen was CD4+ T cells sorted from PBMCs, taken 5 to 6 days after vaccination. The TCR was taken from a man aged 50 to 59 who received an inactivated influenza vaccine. The CDR3 is CASKPTSGSTYNEQFF. The CDR3 DNA reads TGTGCCAGCAAACCGACTAGCGGGAGCACGTACAATGAGCAGTTCTTC.